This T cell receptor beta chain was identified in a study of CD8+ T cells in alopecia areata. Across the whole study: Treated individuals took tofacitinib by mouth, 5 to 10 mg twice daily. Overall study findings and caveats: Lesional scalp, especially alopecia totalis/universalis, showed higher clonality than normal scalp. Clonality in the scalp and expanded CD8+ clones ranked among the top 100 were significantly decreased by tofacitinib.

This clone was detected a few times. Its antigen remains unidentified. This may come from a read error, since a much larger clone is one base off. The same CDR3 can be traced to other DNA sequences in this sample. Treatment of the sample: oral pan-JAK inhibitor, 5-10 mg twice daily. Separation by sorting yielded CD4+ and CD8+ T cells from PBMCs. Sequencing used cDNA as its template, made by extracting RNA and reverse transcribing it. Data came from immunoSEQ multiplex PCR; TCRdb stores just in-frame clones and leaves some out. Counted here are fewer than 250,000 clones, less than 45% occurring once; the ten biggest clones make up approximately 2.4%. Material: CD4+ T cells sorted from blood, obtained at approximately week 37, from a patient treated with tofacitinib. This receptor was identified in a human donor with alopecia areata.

The CDR3 nucleotides read TGTGCCAGCAGCTTAACCGGTAGCTCCTACAATGAGCAGTTCTTC. Its protein product is CASSLTGSSYNEQFF. The chain has TRBV7-9 and TRBJ2-1, with D uncertain. Germline-derived CDR1 and CDR2 are SEHNR and FQNEAQ (reference sequence). Trimming left V 2 bases short and J 0 bases short, with 8 bases between. The CDR3 contains 15 residues.